This entry features one T cell receptor beta chain sequence. The clone's antigen remains unknown. From each donor, an approximately 2.3 ml peripheral blood sample was collected into PAXgene tubes and kept at -80 degrees C. Without any T cell sorting, total RNA was extracted from whole blood using the PAXgene blood miRNA kit on an automated QIAcube. Peripheral blood from monozygotic twin pairs concordant or discordant for inflammatory bowel disease was subjected to deep TCRalpha and TCRbeta repertoire profiling with unique molecular barcoding. For every twin pair, smoking habits were documented, and each individual was categorised as a current, former or never smoker. Library prep was done by 5' RACE. Each TCR library was prepared from about 3,400 ng of total RNA. For each sample, cDNA synthesis was carried out in eight separate reactions using SMARTScribe reverse transcriptase. During cDNA synthesis, template switching introduced unique molecular identifiers that contained a 6-nucleotide sample barcode. Amplification of TCRalpha and TCRbeta cDNA involved two nested PCRs of 16 and 9 cycles, and each PCR was followed by bead purification. Before amplification, cDNA was treated with uracil DNA-glycosylase and purified using the QIAquick PCR purification kit. The second PCR added Illumina TruSeq-compatible adapters along with sample-specific barcodes. TapeStation and Qubit were used to check library quality and concentration, and around 4.7 ng of each library was pooled. Sequencing of pooled libraries was carried out on an Illumina HiSeq2500 single-index Rapid Run using 2 x 100 bp reads and custom sequencing primers. The authors processed their data as follows. PCR and sequencing errors were corrected by UMI-based consensus assembly using MiGEC version 1.2.6. MiXCR version 2.1.1 was used to carry out V(D)J alignment, clonotype assembly and CDR3 extraction. Gene usage, clonotype sharing and MAIT/NKT TCR abundance were normalised by analysing the top 1000, 10 000 and 20 000 clonotypes per sample. After downsampling to 27 000 UMIs, diversity was calculated as the inverse Simpson index using the vegan R package. Paired Mann-Whitney U tests on discordant twin pairs were used, with Benjamini-Hochberg multiple-testing correction. After the reads were reprocessed by TCRdb, one entry was made per CDR3 protein sequence, with no DNA. The authors' filters were not applied to this entry. This sample's table lists 300,000 to 400,000 distinct CDR3 sequences. The top ten clones comprise 2.5% to 3% of the sample.

This specimen belongs to a study of monozygotic twins with inflammatory bowel disease (dated by TCRdb to the late 2010s). For context, the study as a whole: The complete study included 28 monozygotic twin pairs: 19 IBD-discordant Danish pairs and nine German pairs, of which four were IBD-concordant and five were IBD-discordant. Each individual had, on average, about 151 000 unique TCRalpha sequences and 181 000 unique TCRbeta sequences available for analysis. The search for disease-associated traits relied mainly on comparing IBD patients with their genetically identical healthy co-twins within discordant pairs. Study-wide conclusions, independent of this receptor: Background noise and inter-individual variability may have been introduced into the repertoires by the differing immunosuppressive treatments among patients. The results gave no support for a single strong signal or clonotype linked to IBD. IBD patients had lower TCRbeta repertoire diversity, measured by the inverse Simpson index, than their healthy co-twins. The analysis was unable to tell different T cell subtypes apart. Repertoire similarity did not differ between concordant and discordant twins, possibly due to limited statistical power. Compared with healthy twins, IBD patients had fewer clonotypes in common with other individuals, a difference most pronounced in patients showing signs of disease activity.

The CDR3 runs 12 amino acids, cysteine and phenylalanine included. DNA is not recorded here. The specimen sequenced was blood. The V and J segments used are TRBV12-3 or TRBV12-4 and TRBJ2-3; TCRdb's assignment of TRBD2 cannot be checked, as there is no DNA. This receptor was identified in a human donor with ulcerative colitis or Crohn's disease, or a healthy co-twin of an affected twin (not recorded which). The CDR3 corresponds to CASSFAGWAQYF.